This TCR beta chain was identified during a study of blood T cell repertoires in COVID-19. Individuals drawn from under 30 US areas were about 18 to 100 years old. Each participant's cohort was designated according to participant-reported clinical history. Sequencing used immunoSEQ multiplex PCR; TCRdb keeps in-frame clones, though not all of them. The sample consists of 200,000 to 250,000 clones, approximately 88% of them appearing once. Germline CDR1 reads MNHNS; CDR2 reads SASEGT. With 0 bases clipped from V and 8 bases from J, the junction kept 7 bases outside the gene matches. The CDR3 length is 16 residues.

The sequenced sample was PBMCs or T cells enriched from blood (not recorded which). The rearrangement joins TRBV6-1 to TRBJ2-1, with 10 nucleotides matching TRBD2. This receptor was identified in a woman in her thirties who had been exposed to COVID-19. CDR3 amino acids: CASSEASSGSDYEQFF. The CDR3 DNA follows: TGTGCCAGCAGTGAAGCGTCTAGCGGGAGCGACTATGAGCAGTTCTTC.